The clone carrying this TCR beta chain was seen ten or more times. Antigen unknown. Germline values: CDR1 SGHNT, CDR2 YYREEE (reference sequence). The length of the CDR3 is 14 residues. Trimming cost V 3 bases and J 2 bases; bases outside gene matches: 3. TCRdb passed the PCR reads through MiXCR, listing each CDR3 protein once. The sample records more than 550,000 distinct CDR3 sequences, roughly 27% being singletons. The entry originates in a study of molecular identifiers for immune sequencing clone quantification. General study findings and limits: Researchers reportedly could pick up spiked Jurkat TCR RNA from one cell mixed into about 970,000 naive cells.

The chain carries TRBV5-4 and TRBJ2-5; TRBD2 matches at 8 bases. The source of this sequence is a human donor in good health. Some libraries in this study had Jurkat cell RNA spiked in. The sample consisted of naive CD8+ T cells from blood, with Jurkat cell RNA spiked in. Subset reported: FACS-sorted CD8+CD4-CCR7+CD45RA+ naive T cells. CDR3 sequence: CASSWGLGQETQYF. CDR3 coding DNA: TGTGCCAGCAGCTGGGGACTAGGACAAGAGACCCAGTACTTC.